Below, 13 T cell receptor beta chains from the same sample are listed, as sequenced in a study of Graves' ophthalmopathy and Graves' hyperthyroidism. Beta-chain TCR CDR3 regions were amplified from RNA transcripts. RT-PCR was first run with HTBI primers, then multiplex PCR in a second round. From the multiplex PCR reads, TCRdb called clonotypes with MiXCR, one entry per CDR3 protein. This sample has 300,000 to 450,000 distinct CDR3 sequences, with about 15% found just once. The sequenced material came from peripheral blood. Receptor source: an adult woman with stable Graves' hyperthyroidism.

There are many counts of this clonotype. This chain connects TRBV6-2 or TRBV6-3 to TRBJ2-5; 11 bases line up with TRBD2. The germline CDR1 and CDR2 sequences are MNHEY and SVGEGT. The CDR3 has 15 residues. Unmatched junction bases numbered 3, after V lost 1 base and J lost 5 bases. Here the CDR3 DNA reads TGTGCCAGCAGTTACTTGGGGACTAGCGGCGAGACCCAGTACTTC. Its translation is CASSYLGTSGETQYF.

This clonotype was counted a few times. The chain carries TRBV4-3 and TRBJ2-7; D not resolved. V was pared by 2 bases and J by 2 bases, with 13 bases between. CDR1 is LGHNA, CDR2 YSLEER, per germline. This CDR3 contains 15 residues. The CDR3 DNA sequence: TGCGCCAGCAGCCAAACCGTGACCGCGACCTACGAGCAGTACTTC. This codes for CASSQTVTATYEQYF.

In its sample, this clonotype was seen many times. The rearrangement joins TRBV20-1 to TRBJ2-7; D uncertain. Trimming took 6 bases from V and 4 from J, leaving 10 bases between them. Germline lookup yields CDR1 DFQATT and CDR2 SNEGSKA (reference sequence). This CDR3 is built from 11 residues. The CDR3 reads CSAEMEYEQYF. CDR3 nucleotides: TGCAGTGCGGAAATGGAATACGAGCAGTACTTC.

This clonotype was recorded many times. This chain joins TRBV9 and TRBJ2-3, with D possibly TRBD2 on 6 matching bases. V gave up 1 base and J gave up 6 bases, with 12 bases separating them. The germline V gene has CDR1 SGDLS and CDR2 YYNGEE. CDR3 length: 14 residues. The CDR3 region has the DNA TGTGCCAGCAGCGTACAGGGAGGAGGGGATACGCAGTATTTT. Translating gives CASSVQGGGDTQYF.

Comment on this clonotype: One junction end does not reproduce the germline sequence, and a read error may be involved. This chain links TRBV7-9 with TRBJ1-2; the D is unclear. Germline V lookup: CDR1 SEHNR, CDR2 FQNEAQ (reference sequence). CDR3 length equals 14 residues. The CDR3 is CASSSPLRNYGYTF. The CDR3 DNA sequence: TGTGCCAGCAGCTCCCCACTCCGTAACTATGGGTACACCTTC.

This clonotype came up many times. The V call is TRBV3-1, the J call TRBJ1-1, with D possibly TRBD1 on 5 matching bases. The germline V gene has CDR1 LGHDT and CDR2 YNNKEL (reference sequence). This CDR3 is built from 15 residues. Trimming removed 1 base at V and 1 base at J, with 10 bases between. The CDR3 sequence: CASSQGAGWNTEAFF. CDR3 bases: TGTGCCAGCAGCCAAGGGGCAGGGTGGAACACTGAAGCTTTCTTT.

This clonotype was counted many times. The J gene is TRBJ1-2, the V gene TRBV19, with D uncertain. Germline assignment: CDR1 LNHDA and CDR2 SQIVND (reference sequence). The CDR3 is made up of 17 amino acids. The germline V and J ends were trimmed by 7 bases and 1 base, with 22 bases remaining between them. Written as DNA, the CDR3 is TGTGCCAGTAACGCGCGATTCACACCAGACAATAACTATGGCTACACCTTC. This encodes CASNARFTPDNNYGYTF.

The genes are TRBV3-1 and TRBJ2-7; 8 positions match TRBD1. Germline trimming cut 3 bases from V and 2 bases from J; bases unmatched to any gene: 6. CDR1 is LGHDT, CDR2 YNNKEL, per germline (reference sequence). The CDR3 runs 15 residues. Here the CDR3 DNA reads TGTGCCAGCAGCCACGGCTCGACAGGGGCCTACGAGCAGTACTTC. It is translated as CASSHGSTGAYEQYF.

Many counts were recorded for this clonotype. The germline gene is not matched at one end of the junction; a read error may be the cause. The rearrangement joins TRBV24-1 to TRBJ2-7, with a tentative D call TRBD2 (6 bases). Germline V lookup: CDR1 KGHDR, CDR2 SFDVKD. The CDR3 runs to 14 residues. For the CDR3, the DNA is TGTGCCACCAGTGAATCGGGACTTCCCTACGGGCAGTACTTC. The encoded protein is CATSESGLPYGQYF.

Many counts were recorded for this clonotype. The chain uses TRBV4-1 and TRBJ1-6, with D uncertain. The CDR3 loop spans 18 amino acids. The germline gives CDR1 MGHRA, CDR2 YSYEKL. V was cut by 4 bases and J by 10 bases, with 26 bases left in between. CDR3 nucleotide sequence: TGCGCCAGCAGCCCACAGCAATGGAGCGGAGTATGGGAATCACCCCTCCACTTT. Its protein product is CASSPQQWSGVWESPLHF.

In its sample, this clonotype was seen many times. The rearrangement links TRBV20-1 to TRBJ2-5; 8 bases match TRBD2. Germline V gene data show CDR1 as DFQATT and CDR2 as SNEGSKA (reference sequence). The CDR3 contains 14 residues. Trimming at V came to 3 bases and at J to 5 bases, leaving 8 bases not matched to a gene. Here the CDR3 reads CSASTQAGAETQYF. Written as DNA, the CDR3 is TGCAGTGCTAGTACCCAAGCGGGAGCGGAGACCCAGTACTTC.

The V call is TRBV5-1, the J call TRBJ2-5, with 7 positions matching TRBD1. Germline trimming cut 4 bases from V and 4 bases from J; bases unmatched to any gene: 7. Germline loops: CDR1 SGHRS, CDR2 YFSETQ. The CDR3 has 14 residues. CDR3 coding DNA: TGCGCCAGCAGCGAAGCAGGGGGTCGAGAGACCCAGTACTTC. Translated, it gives CASSEAGGRETQYF.

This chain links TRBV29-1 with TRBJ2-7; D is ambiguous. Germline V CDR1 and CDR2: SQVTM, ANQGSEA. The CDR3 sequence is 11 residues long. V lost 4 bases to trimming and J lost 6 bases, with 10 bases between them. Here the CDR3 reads CSVVLVSEQYF. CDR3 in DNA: TGCAGCGTTGTTCTAGTTAGCGAGCAGTACTTC.